This T cell receptor beta chain was sequenced in a study of control samples from healthy donors and cancer patients. Generated by immunoSEQ multiplex PCR, the TCRdb table keeps only in-frame clones and is missing some. The table has approximately 86,000 clones, approximately 81% seen once. In germline, CDR1 is GTSNPN, CDR2 SVGIG (reference sequence). V lost 2 bases, J lost 4 bases, and 11 bases lay in between. The CDR3 spans 14 residues. This clonotype was sampled from a woman in her 40s in good health. The rearrangement joins TRBV30 to TRBJ1-4, with D uncertain. Sequencing input: blood. Written as DNA, the CDR3 is TGTGCCTGGAGTATCGGGAGTGGTAATGAAAAACTGTTTTTT. It specifies CAWSIGSGNEKLFF.